This TCR beta chain was retrieved from a study of shared clonotypes between healthy human individuals. Study-level background: The donor group consisted of two women and a few men, aged 18 to 49.

Free of recent acute infections or vaccinations, the donors were healthy HIV-negative adults. Unsorted samples used tens of millions of PBMCs for genomic DNA. Assay used: immunoSEQ multiplex PCR; TCRdb lists only in-frame clones, some missing. This table has approximately 460,000 clones, approximately 80% appearing once. Points from the study as a whole: An anticipated effect of sequencing depth on clonotype sharing among donors was recognized.

Notes on this clone: Antigen unknown. Other DNA sequences within the sample encode an identical CDR3.

The clonotype comes from a middle-aged woman in good health. Some clones in this sample may be carry-over from other donors' samples. Sequencing was done on a sample of PBMCs.

The CDR3 spells CASSFGGSSYEQYF. CDR3 sequence (DNA): TGTGCCAGCAGTTTTGGCGGCAGTTCCTACGAGCAGTACTTC. The V gene is TRBV27, the J gene TRBJ2-7; unclear D gene. V lost 3 bases and J 1 base, leaving 10 bases between the germline ends. The V gene's germline CDR1 is MNHEY and CDR2 SMNVEV (reference sequence). This CDR3 contains 14 residues.